Each of the 21 T cell receptor beta chains below was sequenced from the same sample in a study of shared clonotypes between healthy human individuals. Assay used: immunoSEQ multiplex PCR; TCRdb lists only in-frame clones, some missing. The sample contains around 2.5 million clones, over 85% of which appear only once. The specimen was naive CD4+ T cells from PBMCs. The subset: CD45RA+ positively selected. These receptors originate from a man in his late teens or twenties in good health. Some clones in this sample may be carry-over from other donors' samples.

The J gene is TRBJ2-5, the V gene TRBV18; 7 nucleotides line up with TRBD1. V shed 6 bases and J 3 bases; nucleotides not matched to a gene: 7. CDR3 length equals 14 residues. The germline gives CDR1 KGHSH, CDR2 LQKENI. The CDR3 loop reads CASSPGTEEETQYF. The CDR3 region has the DNA TGTGCCAGCTCCCCCGGGACAGAAGAAGAGACCCAGTACTTC.

The rearrangement uses TRBV5-4 and TRBJ1-3; 7 bases align to TRBD1. Per germline, CDR1 SGHNT and CDR2 YYREEE (reference sequence). This CDR3 contains 16 residues. V dropped 1 base and J dropped 0; count of bases not matched to a gene: 4. The CDR3 DNA reads TGTGCCAGCAGCTTGTTTACAGGGGCCTCTGGAAACACCATATATTTT. This translates into CASSLFTGASGNTIYF.

The gene calls are TRBV7-9 and TRBJ2-2; D gene ambiguous. Germline CDR1 reads SEHNR; CDR2 reads FQNEAQ (reference sequence). Trimming left V 5 bases short and J 1 base short, with 11 bases between. The CDR3 contains 15 residues. Here the CDR3 DNA reads TGTGCCAGCAGCCCCCGGACCTTGAACACCGGGGAGCTGTTTTTT. This gives the protein CASSPRTLNTGELFF.

This chain joins TRBV28 and TRBJ2-7, with D possibly matching TRBD1 (5 bases). The ends were cut back, 5 bases at V and 0 bases at J, with 17 bases in the middle. Germline CDR1 reads MDHEN; CDR2 reads SYDVKM. The CDR3 is made up of 16 amino acids. CDR3 coding DNA: TGTGCCAGCAGTAGTAGGGGCAGGAGCCCCTCCTACGAGCAGTACTTC. This sequence encodes CASSSRGRSPSYEQYF.

The V call is TRBV6-1, the J call TRBJ2-7; 7 bases map to TRBD2. Germline CDR1 is MNHNS and CDR2 is SASEGT. The CDR3 loop spans 13 amino acids. The V segment lost 4 bases and the J segment 3 bases; nucleotides outside the gene matches: 3. CDR3: CASSAAGVYEQYF. CDR3 coding DNA: TGTGCCAGCAGTGCGGCGGGAGTCTACGAGCAGTACTTC.

This sequence joins TRBV19 and TRBJ1-1; tentatively, D is TRBD1 (5 bases). V was trimmed by 6 bases and J by 3 bases, leaving 17 bases between them. The CDR3 is 15 amino acids. Germline V gives CDR1 LNHDA, CDR2 SQIVND (reference sequence). CDR3 DNA sequence: TGTGCCAGTAGCTCCAGAGGGCAGGGTCACACTGAAGCTTTCTTT. Amino acid sequence: CASSSRGQGHTEAFF.

The chain uses TRBV7-2 and TRBJ2-1; no clear D. Germline V CDR1 and CDR2: SGHTA, FQGNSA. The CDR3 length is 14 residues. Deletions cut 2 bases from V and 15 bases from J, with 20 bases between. CDR3 coding DNA: TGTGCCAGCAGCTTATCTTTAGGTATGACACCGGGGTTCTTC. Translated: CASSLSLGMTPGFF.

This chain joins TRBV5-1 and TRBJ2-1, with TRBD1 matching over 8 bases. J was trimmed by 2 bases and V by 5 bases; bases with no gene match: 3. In germline, CDR1 is SGHRS, CDR2 YFSETQ. The CDR3 is made up of 14 amino acids. The CDR3 is CASRPGQAYNEQFF. The DNA for the CDR3 is TGCGCCAGCAGGCCGGGACAGGCCTACAATGAGCAGTTCTTC.

This chain uses TRBV4-3 with TRBJ1-4; D uncertain. The length of the CDR3 is 13 residues. Germline V gene lookup returns CDR1 LGHNA and CDR2 YSLEER. Trimming pared 1 base from V and 13 bases from J, leaving 13 bases between. The CDR3 nucleotides are TGCGCCAGCAGCCAAGGACTGGATTTAAGACTGTTTTTT. It encodes CASSQGLDLRLFF.

The chain recombines TRBV7-9 with TRBJ1-4; tentatively, D is TRBD1 (5 bases). V lost 5 bases, J lost 0 bases, and 16 bases lay in between. The germline CDR1 and CDR2 sequences are SEHNR and FQNEAQ (reference sequence). The CDR3 is 17 amino acids. CDR3: CASSLWGSPTTNEKLFF. The CDR3 DNA follows: TGTGCCAGCAGCCTATGGGGCAGTCCTACAACTAATGAAAAACTGTTTTTT.

The chain has TRBV7-2 and TRBJ2-1; TRBD2 agrees at 11 bases. The CDR3 is 17 residues long. Germline V gene sequence: CDR1 SGHTA, CDR2 FQGNSA. V gave up 0 bases and J gave up 5 bases; unmatched junction bases: 6. The CDR3 DNA is TGTGCCAGCAGCTTAGCCCCTACTAGCGGGAGCGACAATGAGCAGTTCTTC. This sequence encodes CASSLAPTSGSDNEQFF.

The CDR3 spells CASSLGQGATILYGYTF. The CDR3 nucleotides are TGTGCCAGCAGCTTAGGACAGGGGGCGACCATCTTATATGGCTACACCTTC. V gene TRBV7-2 combines with J gene TRBJ1-2; 10 nucleotides align to TRBD1. V lost 1 base to trimming and J lost 5 bases; unmatched junction nucleotides: 10. The CDR3 totals 17 residues. In germline, CDR1 is SGHTA, CDR2 FQGNSA.

The chain carries TRBV7-2 and TRBJ2-7; D might be TRBD1 or TRBD2, each matching 5 bases. Germline V lookup: CDR1 SGHTA, CDR2 FQGNSA. The CDR3 spans 16 residues. V was pared by 5 bases and J by 0 bases, with 17 bases between. Here the CDR3 DNA reads TGTGCCAGCAGCCCTTATGGGACGACGAGCTCCTACGAGCAGTACTTC. It specifies CASSPYGTTSSYEQYF.

This clone has just a few counts. V and J are TRBV7-8 and TRBJ1-1, with no clear D. This CDR3 contains 13 residues. Germline lookup yields CDR1 SGHVS and CDR2 FQNEAQ. The V end lost 1 base, the J end lost 1 base, and 4 bases lay between the germline ends. In nucleotides, the CDR3 is TGTGCCAGCAGCTTAGGGAAGAACACTGAAGCTTTCTTT. Its protein is CASSLGKNTEAFF.

This clone was counted a single time. The chain recombines TRBV6-1 with TRBJ2-5; a possible D gene is TRBD2 (5 bases). The CDR3 runs to 16 residues. Germline-derived CDR1 and CDR2 are MNHNS and SASEGT. V gave up 3 bases and J gave up 5 bases, with 19 bases separating them. CDR3 sequence reads: CASSDGSRGPWETQYF. Written as DNA, the CDR3 is TGTGCCAGCAGTGATGGGAGTCGCGGTCCATGGGAGACCCAGTACTTC.

Only one count was recorded for this clone. V and J are TRBV30 and TRBJ2-3; 10 nucleotides agree with TRBD2. CDR1 and CDR2 from the germline V gene are GTSNPN and SVGIG (reference sequence). This CDR3 has 15 residues. With V trimmed by 5 bases and J by 2 bases, 7 bases remained unmatched. Written as DNA, the CDR3 is TGTGCCTGGGGACGTCTAGCGGGGGCCACAGATACGCAGTATTTT. Amino acid sequence: CAWGRLAGATDTQYF.

This rearrangement joins TRBV18 to TRBJ2-6; 10 bases are a match to TRBD1. J lost 4 bases, V lost 6 bases, and 9 bases had no gene match. There are 17 residues in the CDR3. Germline CDR1 is KGHSH and CDR2 is LQKENI. The DNA for the CDR3 is TGTGCCAGCTCTCCGGGACAGGGGCGCTACGGGGCCAACGTCCTGACTTTC. Protein product: CASSPGQGRYGANVLTF.

About this clone itself: The sample has other DNA sequences that encode this CDR3 too. This rearrangement joins TRBV28 to TRBJ1-2; D uncertain. Trimming stripped 2 bases from V and 2 bases from J, with 6 bases between. This CDR3 contains 13 residues. Germline CDR1 MDHEN, CDR2 SYDVKM. In DNA, the CDR3 is TGTGCCAGCAGTTTAAGAGAGAACTATGGCTACACCTTC. Protein sequence: CASSLRENYGYTF.

V is TRBV7-3 and J is TRBJ2-1; 7 nucleotides align to TRBD2. The length of the CDR3 is 16 residues. The V segment lost 1 base and the J segment 5 bases; nucleotides outside the gene matches: 8. The germline V gene encodes CDR1 SGHTA and CDR2 FQGTGA. CDR3 sequence: CASSLIPLAANNEQFF. DNA for the CDR3: TGTGCCAGCAGCTTAATCCCCCTAGCGGCTAACAATGAGCAGTTCTTC.

The chain couples TRBV27 to TRBJ2-7; TRBD2 aligns across 9 bases. The CDR3 spans 15 residues. V dropped 1 base and J dropped 4; count of bases not matched to a gene: 5. Per the germline V gene, CDR1 is MNHEY and CDR2 is SMNVEV (reference sequence). CDR3 amino acids: CASSLWVAGVYEQYF. The DNA of the CDR3 is TGTGCCAGCAGTTTATGGGTAGCGGGAGTTTACGAGCAGTACTTC.

In its sample, this clone was seen once. The chain links TRBV19 to TRBJ2-1; 7 bases agree with TRBD2. Losses at the gene ends were 1 base for V and 9 bases for J; bases not matched to a gene: 3. Germline CDR1 LNHDA, CDR2 SQIVND (reference sequence). The CDR3 runs 13 residues. CDR3 in amino acids: CASSIVGGSEQFF. The CDR3 nucleotides are TGTGCCAGTAGTATAGTGGGGGGGAGTGAGCAGTTCTTC.